Here is one T cell receptor (beta chain) with its context. The antigen is undetermined. The sample belongs to a study of siplizumab effects on memory and regulatory T cells. General study findings and limits: In siplizumab cultures, the suppressive function of proliferating Tregs remained unconfirmed. Sequences below about 10^-5 frequency were poorly captured. As a result, only a minor fraction of alloreactive clones mapped to unstimulated subsets. Proliferating CD4+ or CD8+ clones, roughly 75-96% of them, lacked an assignable naive or memory phenotype.

Per-sample assaying covered 95,000 to 100,000 TCR templates. Method: immunoSEQ multiplex PCR; TCRdb's copy keeps in-frame clones and lacks some. The data contain 87,000 or so clones, about 87% of them singletons. Trimming took 1 base from V and 4 from J, leaving 10 bases between them. CDR3 length equals 14 residues. CDR1 and CDR2 (germline): LNHNV, YYDKDF (reference sequence). The TCR comes from a human donor in good health. The chain carries TRBV15 and TRBJ1-2; D call uncertain. The specimen sequenced was CD4+ T cells sorted from blood. The CDR3 sequence: CATSRGRQFYGYTF. The CDR3 DNA reads TGTGCCACCAGCAGAGGGAGGCAGTTCTATGGCTACACCTTC.